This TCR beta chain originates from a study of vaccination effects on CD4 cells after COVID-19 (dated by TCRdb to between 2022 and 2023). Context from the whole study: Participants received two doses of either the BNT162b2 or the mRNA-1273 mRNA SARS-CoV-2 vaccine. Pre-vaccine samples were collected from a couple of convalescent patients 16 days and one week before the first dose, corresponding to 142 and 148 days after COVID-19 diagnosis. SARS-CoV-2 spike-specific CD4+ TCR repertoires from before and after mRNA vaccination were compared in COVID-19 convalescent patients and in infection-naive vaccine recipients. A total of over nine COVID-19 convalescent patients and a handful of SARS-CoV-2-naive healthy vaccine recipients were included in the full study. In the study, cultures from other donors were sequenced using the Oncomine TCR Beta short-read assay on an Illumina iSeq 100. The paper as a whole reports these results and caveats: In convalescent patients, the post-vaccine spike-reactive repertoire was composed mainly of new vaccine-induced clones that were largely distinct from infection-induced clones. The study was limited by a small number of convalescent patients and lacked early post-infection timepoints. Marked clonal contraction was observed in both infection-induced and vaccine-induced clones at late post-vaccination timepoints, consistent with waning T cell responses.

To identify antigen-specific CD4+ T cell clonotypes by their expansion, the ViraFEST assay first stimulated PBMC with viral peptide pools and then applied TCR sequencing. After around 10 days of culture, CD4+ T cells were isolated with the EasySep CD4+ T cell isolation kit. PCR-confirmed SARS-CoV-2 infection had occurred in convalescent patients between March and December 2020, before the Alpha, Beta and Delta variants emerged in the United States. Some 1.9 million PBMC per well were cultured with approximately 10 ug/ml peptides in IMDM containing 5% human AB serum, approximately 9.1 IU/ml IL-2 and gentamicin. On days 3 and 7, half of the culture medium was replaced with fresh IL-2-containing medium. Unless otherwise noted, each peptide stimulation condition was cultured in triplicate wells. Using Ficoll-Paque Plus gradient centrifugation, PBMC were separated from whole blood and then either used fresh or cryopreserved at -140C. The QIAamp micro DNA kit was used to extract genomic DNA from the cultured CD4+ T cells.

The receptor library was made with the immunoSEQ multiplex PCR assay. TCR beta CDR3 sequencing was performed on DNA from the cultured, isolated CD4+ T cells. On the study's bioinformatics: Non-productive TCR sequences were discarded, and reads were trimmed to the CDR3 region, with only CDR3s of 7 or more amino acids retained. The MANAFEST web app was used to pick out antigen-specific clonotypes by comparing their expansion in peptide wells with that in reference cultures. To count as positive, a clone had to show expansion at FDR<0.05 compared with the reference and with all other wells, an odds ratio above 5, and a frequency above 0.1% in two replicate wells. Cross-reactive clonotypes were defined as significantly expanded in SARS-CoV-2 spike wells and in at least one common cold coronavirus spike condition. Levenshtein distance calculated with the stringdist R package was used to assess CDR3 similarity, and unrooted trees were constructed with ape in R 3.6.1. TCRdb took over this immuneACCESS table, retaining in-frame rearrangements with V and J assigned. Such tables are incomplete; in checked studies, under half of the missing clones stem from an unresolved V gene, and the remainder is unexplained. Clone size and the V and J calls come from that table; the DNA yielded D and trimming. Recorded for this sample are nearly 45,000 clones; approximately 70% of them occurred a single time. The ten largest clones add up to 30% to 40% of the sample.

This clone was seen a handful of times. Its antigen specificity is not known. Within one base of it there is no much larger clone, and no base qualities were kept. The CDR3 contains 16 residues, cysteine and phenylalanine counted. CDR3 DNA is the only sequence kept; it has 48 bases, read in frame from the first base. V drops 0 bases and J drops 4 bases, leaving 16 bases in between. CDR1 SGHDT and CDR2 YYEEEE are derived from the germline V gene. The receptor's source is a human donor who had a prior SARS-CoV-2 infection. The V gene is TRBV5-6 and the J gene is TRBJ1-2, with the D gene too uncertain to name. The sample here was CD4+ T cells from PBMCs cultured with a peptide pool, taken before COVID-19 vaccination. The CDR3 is CASSLDGRQTRYGYTF. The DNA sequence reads TGTGCCAGCAGCTTGGACGGACGTCAGACGCGCTATGGCTACACCTTC.